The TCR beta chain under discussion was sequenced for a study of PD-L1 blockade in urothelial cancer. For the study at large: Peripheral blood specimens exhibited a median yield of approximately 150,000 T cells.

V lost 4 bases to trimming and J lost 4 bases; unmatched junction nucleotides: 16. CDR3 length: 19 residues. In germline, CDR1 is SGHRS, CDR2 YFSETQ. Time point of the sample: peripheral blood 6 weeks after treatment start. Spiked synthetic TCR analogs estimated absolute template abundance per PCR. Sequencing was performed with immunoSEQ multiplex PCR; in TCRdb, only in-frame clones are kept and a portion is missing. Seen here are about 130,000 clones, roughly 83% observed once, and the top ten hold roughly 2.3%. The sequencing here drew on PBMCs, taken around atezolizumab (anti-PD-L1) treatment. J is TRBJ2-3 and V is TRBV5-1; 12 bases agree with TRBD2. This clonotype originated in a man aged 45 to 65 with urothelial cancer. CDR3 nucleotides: TGCGCCAGCAGCACCAAGCTGACTAGCGGGAGTTGGTTGGCAGATACGCAGTATTTT. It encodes CASSTKLTSGSWLADTQYF.